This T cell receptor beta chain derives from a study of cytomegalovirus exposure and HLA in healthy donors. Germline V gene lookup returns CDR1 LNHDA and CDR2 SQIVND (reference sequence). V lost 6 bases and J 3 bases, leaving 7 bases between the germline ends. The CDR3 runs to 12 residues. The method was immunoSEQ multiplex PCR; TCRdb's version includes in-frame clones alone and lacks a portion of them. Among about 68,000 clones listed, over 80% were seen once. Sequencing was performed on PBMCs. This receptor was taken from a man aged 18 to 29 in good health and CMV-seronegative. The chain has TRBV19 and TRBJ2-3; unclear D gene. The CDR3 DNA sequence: TGTGCCAGTAGCCCGAGTACAGATACGCAGTATTTT. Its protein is CASSPSTDTQYF.